This T cell receptor (beta chain) was retrieved from a study of regulatory T cells in long-lasting Graves disease. The time point was: persistent/refractory GD, antithyroid drugs over 5 years with positive TRAb. The TCR library was prepared using RNA isolated from PBMCs. Germline V gene sequence: CDR1 DFQATT, CDR2 SNEGSKA (reference sequence). CDR3 length: 14 amino acids. Trimming at V came to 3 bases and at J to 3 bases, leaving 4 bases not matched to a gene. Arm-PCR with iRepertoire HTBI primers amplified the CDR3 regions for these TCR beta libraries. Original analysis: Identified across the samples were approximately 60 TRBV segments and over 11 TRBJ segments. Via MiXCR, TCRdb re-called the multiplex PCR reads, giving one row per CDR3 protein. TCRdb assigned the V and J calls; the authors' analysis was not used. The table has 350,000 to 450,000 distinct CDR3 sequences, about 20% seen once.

The input for sequencing was peripheral blood mononuclear cells (PBMCs), taken when the disease was refractory, from a patient treated with antithyroid drugs. The rearrangement links TRBV20-1 to TRBJ2-2, with 7 bases identical to TRBD1. The receptor was isolated from a female donor with Graves disease. The CDR3 DNA is TGCAGTGCTAGCAGGGGGTTTGACACCGGGGAGCTGTTTTTT. Amino acids: CSASRGFDTGELFF.